These 9 T cell receptor beta chains originate from one sample sequenced in a study of cytomegalovirus exposure and HLA in healthy donors. The primer mix had 60 Vbeta and 13 Jbeta primers. The table came from immunoSEQ multiplex PCR; TCRdb's copy has only in-frame clones and leaves some out. The table records approximately 140,000 clones, about four fifths of them present only once. The sample was PBMCs. The receptors come from a man in his fifties in good health and CMV-seropositive.

The rearrangement links TRBV29-1 to TRBJ2-6, with D hard to call. Trimming shortened V by 0 bases and J by 0 bases, and 6 bases separated the two germline ends. The CDR3 is 15 amino acids. Germline CDR1 SQVTM, CDR2 ANQGSEA. CDR3 in DNA: TGCAGCGTTGAAGATCAGAACTCTGGGGCCAACGTCCTGACTTTC. Its protein is CSVEDQNSGANVLTF.

The V call is TRBV11-2, the J call TRBJ1-1; 7 bases match TRBD1. The CDR3 loop spans 14 amino acids. CDR1 is SGHAT and CDR2 is FQNNGV in the germline V gene. The junction had 7 bases not matched to a gene; V was cut back by 4 bases and J by 5 bases. This CDR3 is CASSSTTGMTEAFF. The CDR3 bases are TGTGCCAGCAGCTCGACGACAGGGATGACTGAAGCTTTCTTT.

The gene calls are TRBV5-1 and TRBJ2-5; TRBD1 matches at 8 bases. This CDR3 has 14 residues. After removal of 2 bases from V and 5 bases from J, the junction contained 5 bases not matched to a gene. Germline assignment: CDR1 SGHRS and CDR2 YFSETQ. CDR3: CASSFGQGAETQYF. CDR3 bases: TGCGCCAGCAGCTTCGGGCAGGGGGCCGAGACCCAGTACTTC.

This clone was seen just once. The rearrangement links TRBV13 to TRBJ1-2, with 8 bases fitting TRBD1. The CDR3 length is 16 residues. The junction had 9 bases not matched to a gene; V was cut back by 1 base and J by 5 bases. Germline CDR1 PRHDT, CDR2 FYEKMQ (reference sequence). CDR3 sequence: CASSLAGQGYLYGYTF. Written as DNA, the CDR3 is TGTGCCAGCAGCTTAGCCGGACAGGGTTATTTGTATGGCTACACCTTC.

The chain is built from TRBV5-1 and TRBJ2-4, with 10 nucleotides matching TRBD2. The V and J ends lost 3 bases and 0 bases, in that order; junction bases with no gene match: 6. The germline V gene has CDR1 SGHRS and CDR2 YFSETQ. The CDR3 extends over 17 amino acids. The CDR3 reads CASSSLTSGVAKNIQYF. CDR3 DNA: TGCGCCAGCAGCTCCCTCACTAGCGGGGTAGCCAAAAACATTCAGTACTTC.

The rearrangement links TRBV18 to TRBJ1-3; D is undetermined. The CDR3 runs to 15 residues. The germline V and J ends were trimmed by 2 bases and 0 bases, with 8 bases remaining between them. The germline gives CDR1 KGHSH, CDR2 LQKENI. The CDR3 sequence is CASSPGGASGNTIYF. CDR3 DNA: TGTGCCAGCTCACCAGGAGGAGCCTCTGGAAACACCATATATTTT.

In this sample, this clone turned up once. This chain joins TRBV5-1 and TRBJ1-3; 8 bases match TRBD1. CDR3 size: 16 residues. Germline V gives CDR1 SGHRS, CDR2 YFSETQ. V shed 4 bases and J 0 bases; nucleotides not matched to a gene: 6. CDR3 DNA sequence: TGCGCCAGCAGCCCGGACAGGGCCAGCTCTGGAAACACCATATATTTT. It is translated as CASSPDRASSGNTIYF.

This chain joins TRBV27 and TRBJ2-6; 7 bases are a match to TRBD1. This CDR3 is 20 amino acids long. Germline lookup yields CDR1 MNHEY and CDR2 SMNVEV (reference sequence). J was trimmed by 4 bases and V by 5 bases; bases with no gene match: 20. The CDR3 sequence is CASSPTLYIRQGYGANVLTF. As DNA, the CDR3 is TGTGCCAGCAGTCCAACATTGTACATCAGACAGGGTTACGGGGCCAACGTCCTGACTTTC.

The chain joins TRBV9 to TRBJ2-1; 7 nucleotides line up with TRBD2. The germline V gene has CDR1 SGDLS and CDR2 YYNGEE. Losses at the gene ends were 4 bases for V and 5 bases for J; bases not matched to a gene: 6. This CDR3 is 14 amino acids long. Here the CDR3 reads CASSFRGLNNEQFF. The CDR3 nucleotides are TGTGCCAGCAGCTTTAGGGGACTAAACAATGAGCAGTTCTTC.